The clone carrying this T cell receptor beta chain was counted many times. Staff drew 8 to 10 milliliters of peripheral blood from each donor. The sample belongs to a study of blood T cells in healthy people across ages. The authors ran a second PCR of roughly 6 to 12 cycles using a sample-barcoded 5' primer and a J-beta primer mix. TCRdb reprocessed the 5' RACE reads via MiXCR and lists one record per CDR3 protein. Altogether roughly 1,500,000 distinct CDR3 sequences are present, roughly a third being singletons, with the ten largest covering 11%. V was clipped by 4 bases and J by 3 bases; unmatched bases: 7. The V gene's germline CDR1 is SGHRS and CDR2 YFSETQ. This CDR3 has 16 amino acids.

This TCR came from a woman aged 30 to 39 in good health. The sequencing sample was made of blood. The gene calls are TRBV5-1 and TRBJ2-3; 11 positions agree with TRBD2. CDR3 sequence reads: CASSPGLAGGTDTQYF. DNA for the CDR3: TGCGCCAGCAGCCCCGGACTAGCGGGTGGTACAGATACGCAGTATTTT.